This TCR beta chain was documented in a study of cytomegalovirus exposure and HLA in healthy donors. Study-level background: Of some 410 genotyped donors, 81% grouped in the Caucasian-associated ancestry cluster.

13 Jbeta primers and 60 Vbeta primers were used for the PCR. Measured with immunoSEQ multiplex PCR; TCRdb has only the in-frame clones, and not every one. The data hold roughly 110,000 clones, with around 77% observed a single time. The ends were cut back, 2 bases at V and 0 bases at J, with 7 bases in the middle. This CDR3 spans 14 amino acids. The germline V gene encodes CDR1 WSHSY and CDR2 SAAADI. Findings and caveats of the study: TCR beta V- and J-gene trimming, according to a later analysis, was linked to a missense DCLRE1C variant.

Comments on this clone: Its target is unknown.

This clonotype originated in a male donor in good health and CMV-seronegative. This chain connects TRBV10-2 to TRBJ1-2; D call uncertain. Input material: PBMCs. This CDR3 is CASSEPRTNYGYTF. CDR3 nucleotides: TGCGCCAGCAGTGAGCCCAGGACTAACTATGGCTACACCTTC.